This entry concerns a single TCR beta chain. The data were obtained in a study of blood T cell repertoires in COVID-19. Study information: The cDNA or gDNA used as material had been derived from T cells, B-cell-depleted T cells, or PBMCs.

Under the authors' procedure: Reference gene primer amplification yielded estimated nucleated cell counts. The method was immunoSEQ multiplex PCR; TCRdb's version includes in-frame clones alone and lacks a portion of them. Clonal size and the V and J genes are those of that table, whereas D and trimming came from the DNA. The data contain tens of thousands of clones, 70% to 90% of them singletons. The CDR3 length is 15 residues. The germline gives CDR1 SGDLS, CDR2 YYNGEE. V was cut by 0 bases and J by 4 bases, with 13 bases left in between. The J gene is TRBJ2-5, the V gene TRBV9; weak D call: TRBD2 (6 bases). Sample: peripheral blood. The clonotype originates from a woman aged 70-85 years with acute or convalescent COVID-19. The CDR3 reads CASSVDWRDGETQYF. In DNA, the CDR3 is TGTGCCAGCAGCGTAGACTGGAGGGACGGAGAGACCCAGTACTTC.